This T cell receptor (beta chain) came from a study of PD-L1 blockade in urothelial cancer. Sequencing used immunoSEQ multiplex PCR; TCRdb keeps in-frame clones, though not all of them. The repertoire holds some 110,000 clones, approximately 90% seen once, with roughly 1.8% in the top ten. Germline V gene data show CDR1 as GTSNPN and CDR2 as SVGIG (reference sequence). With V trimmed by 2 bases and J by 4 bases, 4 bases remained unmatched. CDR3 length equals 14 residues. Time point here: peripheral blood 6 weeks after treatment start. The sequencing used PBMCs, collected around atezolizumab (anti-PD-L1) treatment. This chain joins TRBV30 and TRBJ2-3; 9 bases map to TRBD1. The sequence was obtained from a man aged 60-69 years with urothelial cancer. CDR3 residues: CAWSLQGAPDTQYF. In DNA, the CDR3 is TGTGCCTGGAGTTTACAGGGGGCTCCAGATACGCAGTATTTT.